Detailed here is one TCR beta chain. The sample is drawn from a study of monozygotic twins with inflammatory bowel disease. The TCR libraries each used total RNA (roughly 4,000 ng per library). Template switching appended UMIs that held a 6-nucleotide sample barcode. TCRdb reprocessed the 5' RACE reads, keeping one entry per CDR3 protein, no DNA. In total, the table holds some 190,000 distinct CDR3 sequences. Germline assignment: CDR1 MNHEY and CDR2 SVGAGI. The CDR3 is 15 amino acids. The chain has TRBV6-5 and TRBJ2-1; TCRdb's D call of TRBD1 is untestable without DNA. This sequence originates from a human donor with ulcerative colitis or Crohn's disease, or a healthy co-twin of an affected twin (not recorded which). Sequencing input: blood. CDR3: CASSYSARWGAEQFF.